These 2 T cell receptor beta chains were sequenced from one sample in a study of T cells in Graves' hyperthyroidism and ophthalmopathy. RNA transcripts yielded amplified TCR beta CDR3 regions. HTBI primers drove first-round RT-PCR of the TCR CDR3. TCRdb reprocessed the multiplex PCR reads with MiXCR, giving one entry per CDR3 protein. The sample lists roughly 660,000 distinct CDR3 sequences; approximately 15% were seen once. Material: blood. These receptor sequences come from a man aged 50-60 years with Graves' hyperthyroidism.

This clonotype showed up just a few times. J is TRBJ1-1 and V is TRBV10-2, with TRBD1 identical over 7 bases. The CDR3 sequence is 15 residues long. CDR1 and CDR2 (germline): WSHSY, SAAADI. V lost 2 bases, J lost 4 bases, and 7 bases stayed unmatched. The CDR3 bases are TGCGCCAGCAGTGAGAGGCAGGGGGGAATCACTGAAGCTTTCTTT. Translation gives CASSERQGGITEAFF.

This clonotype has at least ten counts. The chain couples TRBV20-1 to TRBJ1-1; a weak D match, TRBD1 (5 bases). The ends were cut back, 4 bases at V and 3 bases at J, with 12 bases in the middle. Looked up from germline, CDR1 is DFQATT and CDR2 is SNEGSKA (reference sequence). The CDR3 sequence is 13 residues long. CDR3 sequence: CSAKRGGHTEAFF. CDR3 DNA sequence: TGCAGTGCTAAGAGGGGAGGGCACACTGAAGCTTTCTTT.